Shown below are 7 T cell receptor beta chains from a single sample sequenced in a study of beta chain features in type 1 diabetes. No antigen has been identified for these receptors. Whole-study results and caveats: Patients with Type 1 diabetes showed moderately but significantly shorter TCRB CDR3s in all four CD4+ subsets.

TCRB transcripts that were expressed got sequenced, as all of the isolated RNA had been reverse transcribed. Profiled with immunoSEQ multiplex PCR; TCRdb holds only in-frame clones, not every one. The sample lists a few hundred thousand clones; around 9.9% were seen once. The sample was naive CD4+ T cells from blood. The receptor set was obtained from a man younger than 40 with type 1 diabetes.

For this clone: The sample contains more than one DNA sequence encoding this CDR3. The chain employs TRBV5-1 and TRBJ2-1, with TRBD1 as a possible D gene (6 bases). The CDR3 length is 13 residues. Trimming left V 2 bases short and J 5 bases short, with 8 bases between. Germline-derived CDR1 and CDR2 are SGHRS and YFSETQ. CDR3 protein: CASSLRGNNEQFF. CDR3 bases: TGCGCCAGCAGCTTAAGGGGGAACAATGAGCAGTTCTTC.

This clone was seen just once. The V and J genes are TRBV6-5 and TRBJ1-5; a possible D gene is TRBD1 (6 bases). V lost 5 bases and J 3 bases, leaving 11 bases between the germline ends. The CDR3 spans 14 residues. CDR1 is MNHEY and CDR2 is SVGAGI in the germline V gene. CDR3 region: CASSRRTDNQPQHF. The CDR3 region has the DNA TGTGCCAGCAGTCGCCGGACAGACAATCAGCCCCAGCATTTT.

CDR3 nucleotide sequence: TGTGCCAGCTCAGCCCAGCTTAGGACAGGAGACAATGAGCAGTTCTTC. Its protein product is CASSAQLRTGDNEQFF. The chain employs TRBV18 and TRBJ2-1; 7 bases are shared with TRBD1. The ends lost 5 bases at V and 5 bases at J; junction bases unmatched: 12. The CDR3 extends over 16 amino acids. Germline CDR1 KGHSH, CDR2 LQKENI.

A word on this clone: This sample also contains other DNA sequences that code for the same CDR3. The rearrangement joins TRBV5-1 to TRBJ1-4; 7 bases are a match to TRBD1. V shed 4 bases, J shed 5 bases, and the junction held 5 bases outside the gene matches. The CDR3 contains 14 residues. Looked up from germline, CDR1 is SGHRS and CDR2 is YFSETQ. The CDR3 DNA reads TGCGCCAGCAGCCGGGACAGAGGGAATGAAAAACTGTTTTTT. Its protein is CASSRDRGNEKLFF.

On this clone itself: Distinct nucleotide sequences in the sample also encode this CDR3. The rearrangement uses TRBV9 and TRBJ2-5; 12 nucleotides agree with TRBD2. V lost 4 bases and J lost 3; bases outside the gene matches: 4. The CDR3 spans 15 residues. In germline, CDR1 is SGDLS, CDR2 YYNGEE. The CDR3 region is CASSPWTSGEETQYF. CDR3 sequence (DNA): TGTGCCAGCAGCCCCTGGACTAGCGGGGAAGAGACCCAGTACTTC.

This clone was picked up a small number of times. The chain employs TRBV2 and TRBJ1-2, with D perhaps matching TRBD1 (6 bases). Per germline, CDR1 SNHLY and CDR2 FYNNEI. This CDR3 has 14 amino acids. V was clipped by 6 bases and J by 6 bases, with 17 bases between them. CDR3 in amino acids: CASRSQTGLHGYTF. CDR3 DNA: TGTGCCAGCAGATCCCAGACAGGCCTCCATGGCTACACCTTC.

This chain connects TRBV30 to TRBJ1-5; weak D call: TRBD1 (5 bases). Per the germline V gene, CDR1 is GTSNPN and CDR2 is SVGIG (reference sequence). V shed 5 bases and J shed 4 bases, with 12 bases lying between them. The CDR3 consists of 13 residues. Written as DNA, the CDR3 is TGTGCCTGGGCCTATGGGGGGAATCAGCCCCAGCATTTT. Residues: CAWAYGGNQPQHF.